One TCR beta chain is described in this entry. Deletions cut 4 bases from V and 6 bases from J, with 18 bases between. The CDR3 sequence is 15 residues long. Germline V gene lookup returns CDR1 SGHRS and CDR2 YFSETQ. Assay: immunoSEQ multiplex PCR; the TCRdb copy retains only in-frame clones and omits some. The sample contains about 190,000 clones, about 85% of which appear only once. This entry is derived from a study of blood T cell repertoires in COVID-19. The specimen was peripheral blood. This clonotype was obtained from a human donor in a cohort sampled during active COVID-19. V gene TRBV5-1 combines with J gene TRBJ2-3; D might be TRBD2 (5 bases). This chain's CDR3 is CASSPTGSPPDTQYF. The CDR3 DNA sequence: TGCGCCAGCAGCCCGACGGGAAGTCCACCGGATACGCAGTATTTT.